This T cell receptor beta chain was found in a study of OX40 agonist ivuxolimab in advanced cancers. This table comes from immunoSEQ multiplex PCR, and its TCRdb copy is limited to in-frame clones, with some not included. The sample lists about 140,000 clones, 90% occurring once. Study-wide results and limits: No determination was made of the antigen specificity of the expanded peripheral T cells.

This clone was seen a few times. The antigen is undetermined. A history of autoimmune disease or systemic immunosuppression excluded patients. The CDR3 contains 16 residues. The ends were cut back, 3 bases at V and 2 bases at J, with 14 bases in the middle. The germline V gene has CDR1 SGHRS and CDR2 YFSETQ. This chain joins TRBV5-1 and TRBJ2-2; a possible D gene is TRBD1 (6 bases). Sequenced material: CD4+ or CD8+ T cells sorted from blood, taken in a trial of the OX40 agonist ivuxolimab. The source of this sequence is an adult with an advanced solid tumor such as melanoma, head and neck, liver or kidney cancer. The CDR3 DNA reads TGCGCCAGCAGCTGGTCGACAGGATTTAACACCGGGGAGCTGTTTTTT. Its translation is CASSWSTGFNTGELFF.